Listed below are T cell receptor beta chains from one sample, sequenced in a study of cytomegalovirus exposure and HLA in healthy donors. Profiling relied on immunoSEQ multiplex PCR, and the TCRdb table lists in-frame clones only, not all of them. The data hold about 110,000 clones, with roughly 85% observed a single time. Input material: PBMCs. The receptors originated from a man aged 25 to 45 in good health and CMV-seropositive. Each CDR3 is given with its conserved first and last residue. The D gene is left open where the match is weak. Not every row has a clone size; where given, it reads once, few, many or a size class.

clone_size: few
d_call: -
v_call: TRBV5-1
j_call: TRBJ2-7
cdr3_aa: CASSFSGSAEQYF
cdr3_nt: TGCGCCAGCAGCTTTAGTGGGAGCGCCGAGCAGTACTTC

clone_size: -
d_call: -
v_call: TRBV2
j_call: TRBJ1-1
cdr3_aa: CAIHRDDTEAFF
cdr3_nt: TGTGCCATCCACAGGGATGACACTGAAGCTTTCTTT

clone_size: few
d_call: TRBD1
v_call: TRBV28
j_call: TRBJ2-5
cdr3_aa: CASSLYQGEQETQYF
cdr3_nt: TGTGCCAGCAGTTTATACCAGGGGGAGCAAGAGACCCAGTACTTC

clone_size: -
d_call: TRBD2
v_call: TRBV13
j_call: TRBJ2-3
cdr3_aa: CASEREGYGFSDTQYF
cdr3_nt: TGTGCCAGTGAGCGGGAGGGTTATGGCTTCTCAGATACGCAGTATTTT

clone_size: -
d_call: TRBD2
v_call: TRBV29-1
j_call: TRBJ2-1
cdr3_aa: CSYKGLAGWGQFF
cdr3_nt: TGCTCGTATAAGGGACTAGCGGGGTGGGGGCAGTTCTTC

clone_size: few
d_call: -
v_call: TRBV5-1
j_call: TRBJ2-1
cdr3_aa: CASSLGGNEQFF
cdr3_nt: TGCGCCAGCAGCTTGGGAGGGAATGAGCAGTTCTTC

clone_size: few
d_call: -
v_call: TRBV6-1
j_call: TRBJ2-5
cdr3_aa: CASSEWGEGAGSQYF
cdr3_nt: TGTGCCAGCAGTGAATGGGGGGAAGGGGCAGGGTCCCAGTACTTC

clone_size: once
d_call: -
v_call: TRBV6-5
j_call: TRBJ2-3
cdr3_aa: CASRREGGDTQYF
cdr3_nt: TGTGCCAGCAGACGCGAGGGAGGAGATACGCAGTATTTT

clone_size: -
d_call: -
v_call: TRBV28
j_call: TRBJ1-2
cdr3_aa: CASSLNRQGGYTF
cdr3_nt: TGTGCCAGCAGTTTAAACAGGCAGGGGGGCTACACCTTC

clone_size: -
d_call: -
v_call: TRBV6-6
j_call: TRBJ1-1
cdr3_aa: CASSYSSQNTEAFF
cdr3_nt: TGTGCCAGCAGTTACTCTTCCCAGAACACTGAAGCTTTCTTT

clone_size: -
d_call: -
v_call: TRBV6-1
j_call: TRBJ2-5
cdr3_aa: CASSEVWGRSETQYF
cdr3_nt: TGTGCCAGCAGTGAAGTATGGGGGCGCTCGGAGACCCAGTACTTC

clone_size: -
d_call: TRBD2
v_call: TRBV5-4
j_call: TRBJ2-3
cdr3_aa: CASSLASGISSTDTQYF
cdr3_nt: TGTGCCAGCAGCTTGGCAAGCGGGATAAGTTCCACAGATACGCAGTATTTT

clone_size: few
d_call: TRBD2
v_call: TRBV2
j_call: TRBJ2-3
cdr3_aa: CASSVGGNTDTQYF
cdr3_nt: TGTGCCAGCAGTGTCGGGGGGAACACAGATACGCAGTATTTT

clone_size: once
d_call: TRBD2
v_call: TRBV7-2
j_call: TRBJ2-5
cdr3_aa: CASGKVGTSGEETQYF
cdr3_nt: TGTGCCAGCGGCAAAGTGGGGACTAGCGGGGAAGAGACCCAGTACTTC

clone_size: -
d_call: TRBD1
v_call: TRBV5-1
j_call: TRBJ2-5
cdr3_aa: CASSLQGAGETQYF
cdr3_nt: TGCGCCAGCAGCTTACAGGGGGCAGGGGAGACCCAGTACTTC

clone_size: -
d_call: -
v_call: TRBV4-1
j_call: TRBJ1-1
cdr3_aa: CASSFWAPKQGATEAFF
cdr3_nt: TGCGCCAGCAGCTTCTGGGCCCCCAAGCAGGGCGCCACTGAAGCTTTCTTT

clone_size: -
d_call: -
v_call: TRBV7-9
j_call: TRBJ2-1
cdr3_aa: CASSSKYRVGEQFF
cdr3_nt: TGTGCCAGCAGCTCTAAATACAGGGTTGGGGAGCAGTTCTTC

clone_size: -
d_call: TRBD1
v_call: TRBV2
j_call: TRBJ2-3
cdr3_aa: CASRFDRVSTDTQYF
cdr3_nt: TGTGCCAGCAGATTTGACAGGGTCAGCACAGATACGCAGTATTTT

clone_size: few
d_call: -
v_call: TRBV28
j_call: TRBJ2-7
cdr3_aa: CASRLLQGYEQYF
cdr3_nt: TGTGCCAGCAGACTATTACAGGGATACGAGCAGTACTTC

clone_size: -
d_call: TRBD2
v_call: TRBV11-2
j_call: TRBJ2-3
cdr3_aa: CASSSRGGPTDTQYF
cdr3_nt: TGTGCCAGCAGCTCGCGGGGGGGCCCCACAGATACGCAGTATTTT

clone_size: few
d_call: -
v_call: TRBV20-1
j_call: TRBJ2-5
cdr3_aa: CSASEETQYF
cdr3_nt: TGCAGTGCTAGCGAAGAGACCCAGTACTTC

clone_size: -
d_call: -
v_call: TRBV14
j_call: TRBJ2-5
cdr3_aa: CASSQDLRYQETQYF
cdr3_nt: TGTGCCAGCAGCCAAGATCTGAGGTACCAAGAGACCCAGTACTTC

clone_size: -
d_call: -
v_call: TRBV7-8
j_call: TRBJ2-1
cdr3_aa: CASSSQTGNEQFF
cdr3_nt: TGTGCCAGCAGCTCCCAGACAGGCAATGAGCAGTTCTTC

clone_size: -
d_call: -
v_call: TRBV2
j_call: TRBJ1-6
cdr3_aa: CASSGTANNSPLHF
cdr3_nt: TGTGCCAGCAGCGGAACAGCAAATAATTCACCCCTCCACTTC

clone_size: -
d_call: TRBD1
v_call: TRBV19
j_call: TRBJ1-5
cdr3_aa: CASRPVDRSNQPQHF
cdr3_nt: TGTGCCAGTAGGCCGGTGGACAGGAGCAATCAGCCCCAGCATTTT

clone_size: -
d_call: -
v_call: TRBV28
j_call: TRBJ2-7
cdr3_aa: CASSPPRYEQYF
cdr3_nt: TGTGCCAGCAGTCCCCCCCGCTACGAGCAGTACTTC